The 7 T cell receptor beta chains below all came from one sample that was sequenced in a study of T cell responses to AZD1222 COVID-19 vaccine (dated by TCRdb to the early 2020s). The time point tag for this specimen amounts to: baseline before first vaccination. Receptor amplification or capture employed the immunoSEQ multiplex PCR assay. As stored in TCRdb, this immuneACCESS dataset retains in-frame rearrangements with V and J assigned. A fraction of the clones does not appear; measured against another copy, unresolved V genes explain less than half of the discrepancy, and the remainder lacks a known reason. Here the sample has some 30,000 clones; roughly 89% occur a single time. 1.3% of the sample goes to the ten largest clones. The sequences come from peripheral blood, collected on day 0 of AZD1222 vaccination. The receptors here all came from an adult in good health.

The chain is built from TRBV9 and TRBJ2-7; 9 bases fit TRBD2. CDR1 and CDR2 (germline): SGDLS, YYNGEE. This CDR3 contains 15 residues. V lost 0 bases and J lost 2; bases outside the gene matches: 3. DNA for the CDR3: TGTGCCAGCAGCGTAGGACTAGCGGAAACCTACGAGCAGTACTTC. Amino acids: CASSVGLAETYEQYF.

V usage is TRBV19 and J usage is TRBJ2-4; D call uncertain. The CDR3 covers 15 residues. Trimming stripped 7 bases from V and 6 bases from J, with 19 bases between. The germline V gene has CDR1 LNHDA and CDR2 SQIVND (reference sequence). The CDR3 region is CASTPMAKPGNIQYF. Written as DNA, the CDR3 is TGTGCCAGTACTCCAATGGCAAAACCGGGAAACATTCAGTACTTC.

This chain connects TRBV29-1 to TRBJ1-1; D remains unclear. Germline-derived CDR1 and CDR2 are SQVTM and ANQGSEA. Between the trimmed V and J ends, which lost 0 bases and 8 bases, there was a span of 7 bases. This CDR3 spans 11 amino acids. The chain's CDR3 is CSVEDKREAFF. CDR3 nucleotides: TGCAGCGTTGAAGATAAGAGGGAAGCTTTCTTT.

In DNA, the CDR3 is TGTGCCAGCAGCTTGGATCCGGGAGACTCTGGAAACACCATATATTTT. This codes for CASSLDPGDSGNTIYF. The chain recombines TRBV5-6 with TRBJ1-3; D unclear. This CDR3 contains 16 residues. The V gene's germline CDR1 is SGHDT and CDR2 YYEEEE. V shed 0 bases and J shed 0 bases, with 10 bases lying between them.

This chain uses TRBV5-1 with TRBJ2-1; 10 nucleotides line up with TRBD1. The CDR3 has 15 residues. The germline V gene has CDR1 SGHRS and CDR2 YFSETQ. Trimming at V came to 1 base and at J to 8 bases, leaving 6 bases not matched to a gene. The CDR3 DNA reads TGCGCCAGCAGCTTGCCTGACAGGGGGCTGGATGAGCAGTTCTTC. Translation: CASSLPDRGLDEQFF.

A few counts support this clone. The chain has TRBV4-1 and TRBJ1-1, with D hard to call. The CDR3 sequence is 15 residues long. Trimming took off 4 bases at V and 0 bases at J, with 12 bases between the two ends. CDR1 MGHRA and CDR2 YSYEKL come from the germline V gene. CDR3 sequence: CASSPSSLMNTEAFF. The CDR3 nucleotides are TGCGCCAGCAGCCCCTCGTCGTTAATGAACACTGAAGCTTTCTTT.

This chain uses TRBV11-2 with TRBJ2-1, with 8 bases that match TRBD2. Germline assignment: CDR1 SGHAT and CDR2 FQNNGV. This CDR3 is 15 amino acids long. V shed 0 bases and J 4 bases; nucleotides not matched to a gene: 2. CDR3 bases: TGTGCCAGCAGCTTAGATTTAGCGGGATACAATGAGCAGTTCTTC. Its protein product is CASSLDLAGYNEQFF.